This T cell receptor beta chain was profiled in a study of cytomegalovirus exposure and HLA in healthy donors. Amplification used 60 Vbeta primers and 13 Jbeta primers. The repertoire was sequenced with immunoSEQ multiplex PCR; TCRdb's copy has only in-frame clones and lacks some. The sample includes around 150,000 clones, about 70% seen only once; the top ten take around 3%. To note about this clone: Antigen specificity is unknown.

Trimming pared 3 bases from V and 10 bases from J, leaving 18 bases between. CDR1 and CDR2 (germline): MNHEY, SVGAGI. CDR3 length: 14 amino acids. Whole-study results and caveats: In a later analysis, parvovirus B19, influenza, CMV and Epstein-Barr virus appeared linked to several top co-occurrence clusters. What TCR beta sequences reportedly achieved was accurate prediction of HLA-A and HLA-B alleles in most subjects.

The gene calls are TRBV6-5 and TRBJ2-5; D is perhaps TRBD2 (6 bases). This receptor was obtained from a male donor in good health and CMV-seronegative. The sample comprised PBMCs. The CDR3 region has the DNA TGTGCCAGCAGTTATGAAGAGGGGAGGTCGGTCCAGTACTTC. It codes for CASSYEEGRSVQYF.